Listed below are T cell receptor beta chains from one sample, sequenced in a study of blood T cell repertoires in COVID-19. The table came from immunoSEQ multiplex PCR; TCRdb's copy has only in-frame clones and leaves some out. The sample has about 42,000 clones; around 76% are singletons. The sequencing input was peripheral blood. The receptors derive from a man at least 80 years old with acute or convalescent COVID-19. Both conserved end residues are part of each CDR3. D genes are given only for firm matches. Clone size, where shown, is once, few, many, or a class for clones that have expanded.

j_call clone_size v_call d_call cdr3_aa cdr3_nt
TRBJ2-7 - TRBV18 - CASSPSRSDEQYF TGTGCCAGCTCCCCTAGCCGGAGTGACGAGCAGTACTTC
TRBJ2-2 - TRBV3-1/TRBV3-2 TRBD2 CASSPGLAGGHRSGELFF TGTGCCAGCAGCCCGGGACTAGCGGGGGGGCACAGGTCCGGGGAGCTGTTTTTT
TRBJ2-7 - TRBV5-6 - CASSLQGSPYEQYF TGTGCCAGCAGCTTACAGGGCTCCCCCTACGAGCAGTACTTC
TRBJ2-3 - TRBV28 TRBD2 CASMGGNTDTQYF TGTGCCAGCATGGGGGGGAACACAGATACGCAGTATTTT
TRBJ1-2 - TRBV10-3 - CAIQGEPNYGYTF TGTGCCATTCAGGGTGAACCTAACTATGGCTACACCTTC
TRBJ2-3 - TRBV5-1 TRBD1 CASSLALQGAADTQYF TGCGCCAGCAGCTTGGCCCTACAGGGGGCCGCAGATACGCAGTATTTT
TRBJ2-5 - TRBV5-1 - CASSGASQETQYF TGCGCCAGCAGCGGAGCAAGTCAAGAGACCCAGTACTTC
TRBJ1-5 many TRBV7-2 - CASSPTLNQPQHF TGTGCCAGCAGCCCCACTCTCAATCAGCCCCAGCATTTT
TRBJ2-1 - TRBV7-3 TRBD1 CASSLDRGLYNEQFF TGTGCCAGCAGCTTGGACAGGGGGCTGTACAATGAGCAGTTCTTC
TRBJ1-2 - TRBV3-1/TRBV3-2 - CASSQVVGGSGYTF TGTGCCAGCAGCCAAGTGGTGGGGGGTAGCGGCTACACCTTC
TRBJ2-1 - TRBV7-3 - CASSERGGLEQFF TGTGCCAGCAGCGAAAGGGGGGGACTAGAGCAGTTCTTC
TRBJ2-1 few TRBV2 - CASSAGLEQFF TGTGCCAGCAGCGCGGGCCTTGAGCAGTTCTTC
TRBJ2-1 - TRBV7-9 TRBD2 CASSSRLAGFNEQFF TGTGCCAGCAGCTCTAGACTAGCGGGGTTCAATGAGCAGTTCTTC
TRBJ2-7 - TRBV27 TRBD2 CARKRAGGSSYEQYF TGTGCCAGAAAACGCGCGGGAGGCTCATCCTACGAGCAGTACTTC
TRBJ1-5 - TRBV16 TRBD1 CASSPTGKNQPQHF TGTGCCAGCAGCCCGACAGGGAAGAATCAGCCCCAGCATTTT
TRBJ2-7 - TRBV3-1/TRBV3-2 TRBD1 CASSPHGQAAEQYF TGTGCCAGCAGCCCTCACGGACAGGCCGCCGAGCAGTACTTC
TRBJ2-7 - TRBV28 - CASSRGSYEQYF TGTGCCAGCAGTCGCGGGTCTTACGAGCAGTACTTC
TRBJ2-1 - TRBV6-5 TRBD2 CASIRGLADYNEQFF TGTGCCAGCATTAGGGGACTAGCGGACTACAATGAGCAGTTCTTC
TRBJ2-5 - TRBV5-6 TRBD2 CASSLTGGARETQYF TGTGCCAGCAGCTTGACCGGGGGGGCGCGGGAGACCCAGTACTTC
TRBJ1-1 - TRBV7-3 TRBD1 CASSSTGTVLNTEAFF TGTGCCAGCAGCTCCACGGGGACAGTCTTGAACACTGAAGCTTTCTTT
TRBJ1-6 - TRBV9 TRBD1 CASSALGQYNSPLHF TGTGCCAGCAGCGCTCTGGGACAGTACAATTCACCCCTCCACTTT
TRBJ2-7 - TRBV11-2 - CASSLSVRGSYEQYF TGTGCCAGCAGCTTATCGGTCAGAGGCTCCTACGAGCAGTACTTC